This T cell receptor (beta chain) was sequenced for a study of control samples from healthy donors and cancer patients. Sequenced by immunoSEQ multiplex PCR; TCRdb stores in-frame clones only, minus some. The data contain about 58,000 clones, around 87% of them singletons. This CDR3 comprises 15 residues. Germline CDR1 MGHDK, CDR2 SYGVNS. V lost 4 bases to trimming and J lost 3 bases, with 13 bases between them. The origin of this receptor is a woman aged 55-69 years with lung cancer. The sample comprised PBMCs. The chain recombines TRBV25-1 with TRBJ2-1; no firm D call. DNA for the CDR3: TGTGCCAGCAGTGGACCTCAGACGCACTACAATGAGCAGTTCTTC. Amino acid sequence: CASSGPQTHYNEQFF.